This T cell receptor beta chain was retrieved from a study of response to subunit inactivated influenza vaccine (dated by TCRdb to between 2017 and 2018). With respect to the entire study: Deep quantitative T cell receptor repertoire profiling was used in the study to track responses to a trivalent subunit inactivated influenza vaccine.

Germline trimming amounts to 2 bases on V and 7 bases on J, with 6 as the count of junction bases outside the gene matches. The CDR3 runs 15 residues from the cysteine to the phenylalanine. Only the CDR3 part of the read is kept: 45 bases, read in frame from the first base. According to the germline V gene, CDR1 reads SGHDN and CDR2 reads FVKESK. The library was prepared using RT-PCR. The sequencer listed for this sample is Illumina HiSeq 2500. TCRdb reprocessed the public reads (quality trimming at Q25 with fastp, clone calling with MiXCR) and kept in-frame beta chains. Under each unique CDR3 protein, matching rows form one entry showing the most common genes and DNA. The sample table records around 650,000 distinct CDR3 sequences; around 16% of these occur just once. The ten largest clones add up to approximately 10% of the sample. In this sample, this clonotype turned up a few times. Its antigen is currently not known. No base quality values were provided; no much bigger clone lies one nucleotide off.

The paper's findings and limits, for the study overall: The authors proposed that each seasonal influenza vaccination may bring in only a limited number of new T cells.

This material consisted of PBMCs from blood, taken 11 to 12 days after vaccination. This chain joins TRBV14 to TRBJ2-1; TRBD2 matches 9 bases in the middle. The TCR comes from a man over 45 who received an inactivated influenza vaccine. Donor details come from another sample of the same person, matched by shared clones. The nucleotide sequence reads TGTGCCAGCAGCCAAACAAGCGGGAGGTGGAATGAGCAGTTCTTC. It specifies CASSQTSGRWNEQFF.